The 17 T cell receptor beta chains given below trace back to one sample, sequenced in a study of vaccination and CD4 T cells after COVID-19 (dated by TCRdb to between 2021 and 2024). Explained via the paper, the treatment or condition label denotes: roughly ten-day PBMC culture with coronavirus spike peptide pools or control peptides (ViraFEST assay). CD4+ T cells from unexposed donors were collected before the COVID-19 pandemic (2011-2018). Their specific antigens are unknown. Libraries came from PCR. Instrument on record: Illumina iSeq 100. TCR sequencing of DNA from cultured CD4+ T cells used the Oncomine TCR Beta short-read assay at the Johns Hopkins FTIC core. Genomic DNA was extracted from the cultured CD4+ T cells with the QIAamp micro DNA kit. TCRdb itself trimmed the public reads at Q25 with fastp, ran MiXCR and retained productive beta chains. CDR3 protein duplicates are merged, each entry listing the most common genes and DNA. The sample has more than 9,500 distinct CDR3 sequences on record, 30% to 45% of them singletons. The ten largest make up about 15% of the sample.

The sample comprised CD4+ T cells from blood, cultured in vitro. These receptor sequences come from a human donor in good health.

This chain uses TRBV19 with TRBJ1-2; 9 nucleotides match TRBD1. The germline gives CDR1 LNHDA, CDR2 SQIVND (reference sequence). V lost 7 bases, J lost 4 bases, and 7 bases stayed unmatched. The CDR3 runs to 14 residues. The CDR3 is CASTARDRAYGYTF. The CDR3 DNA reads as TGTGCCAGTACCGCCCGGGACAGGGCCTATGGCTACACCTTC.

V usage is TRBV27 and J usage is TRBJ2-5, with D perhaps being TRBD1 or TRBD2 (5 bases each). CDR3 size: 15 residues. Per germline, CDR1 MNHEY and CDR2 SMNVEV (reference sequence). V lost 2 bases to trimming and J lost 5 bases, with 15 bases between them. The CDR3 nucleotides read TGTGCCAGCAGTTTAGGGGGACGGTCCGAGGAGACCCAGTACTTC. This sequence encodes CASSLGGRSEETQYF.

The V and J genes are TRBV7-3 and TRBJ2-1; 8 bases agree with TRBD1. This CDR3 region has 14 residues. Trimming at V came to 5 bases and at J to 8 bases, leaving 8 bases not matched to a gene. The germline V gene encodes CDR1 SGHTA and CDR2 FQGTGA. The DNA for the CDR3 is TGTGCCAGCAGCCAGTCGCCGGGACAGGATGAGCAGTTCTTC. It codes for CASSQSPGQDEQFF.

This chain uses TRBV28 with TRBJ1-2; tentatively, D is TRBD1 (5 bases). The germline V gene has CDR1 MDHEN and CDR2 SYDVKM. The CDR3 runs 17 residues. Deletions cut 5 bases from V and 0 bases from J, with 19 bases between. For the CDR3, the DNA is TGTGCCAGCAGTATACTGGGACTTTTTCCAGCTAACTATGGCTACACCTTC. This codes for CASSILGLFPANYGYTF.

This clonotype has only a few counts. The V gene is TRBV7-2, the J gene TRBJ2-2; D remains unclear. The CDR3 sequence is 16 residues long. Trimming cost V 2 bases and J 1 base, with 11 bases left between them. Germline CDR1 is SGHTA and CDR2 is FQGNSA. The CDR3 region has the DNA TGTGCCAGCAGCTTAATTCCGGTCCAGAACACCGGGGAGCTGTTTTTT. This translates into CASSLIPVQNTGELFF. Complete variable domain (other parts from reference TRBV7-2 and TRBJ2-2): GAGVSQSPSNKVTEKGKDVELRCDPISGHTALYWYRQSLGQGLEFLIYFQGNSAPDKSGLPSDRFSAERTGGSVSTLTIQRTQQEDSAVYLCASSLIPVQNTGELFFGEGSRLTVL.

This clonotype appeared once. This sequence joins TRBV19 and TRBJ1-6; TRBD1 matches 8 bases. The CDR3 extends over 15 amino acids. The germline V gene encodes CDR1 LNHDA and CDR2 SQIVND (reference sequence). V was pared by 7 bases and J by 5 bases, with 7 bases of the junction left unmatched. This CDR3 reads CASNVQGGDNSPLHF. DNA for the CDR3: TGTGCCAGTAACGTACAGGGGGGTGATAATTCACCCCTCCACTTT.

The chain is built from TRBV20-1 and TRBJ2-7, with 8 bases that match TRBD2. Germline V gene data show CDR1 as DFQATT and CDR2 as SNEGSKA (reference sequence). The CDR3 extends over 13 amino acids. Trimming at V came to 3 bases and at J to 2 bases, leaving 3 bases not matched to a gene. This CDR3 is CSASSGRAYEQYF. CDR3 DNA sequence: TGCAGTGCTAGTTCCGGGAGGGCCTACGAGCAGTACTTC.

This sequence joins TRBV20-1 and TRBJ2-7; 10 bases match TRBD2. From germline, CDR1 is DFQATT and CDR2 SNEGSKA (reference sequence). V shed 0 bases and J 5 bases; nucleotides not matched to a gene: 4. The CDR3 consists of 14 residues. This chain's CDR3 is CSAREASGRDEQYF. CDR3 DNA sequence: TGCAGTGCTAGAGAGGCTAGCGGGAGAGACGAGCAGTACTTC.

The chain has TRBV5-6 and TRBJ2-3; D ambiguous. Germline V gene lookup returns CDR1 SGHDT and CDR2 YYEEEE. CDR3 length: 16 residues. V dropped 4 bases and J dropped 0 bases, with 15 bases sitting between them. The CDR3 region is CASSPVTLGSTDTQYF. The CDR3 bases are TGTGCCAGCAGCCCCGTGACGCTGGGCAGCACAGATACGCAGTATTTT.

This clonotype was seen more than once but under ten times. The chain is built from TRBV7-2 and TRBJ1-2; 8 positions agree with TRBD1. Germline values: CDR1 SGHTA, CDR2 FQGNSA. The CDR3 is made up of 17 amino acids. The V segment lost 3 bases and the J segment 0 bases; nucleotides outside the gene matches: 9. CDR3 nucleotide sequence: TGTGCCAGCAGCTTGTTAGGGGGGACAGGAGCTAACTATGGCTACACCTTC. This gives the protein CASSLLGGTGANYGYTF.

This clonotype was counted a few times. The rearrangement links TRBV6-1 to TRBJ1-5, with 8 bases fitting TRBD1. CDR1 is MNHNS, CDR2 SASEGT, per germline. There are 15 residues in the CDR3. The V segment lost 5 bases and the J segment 5 bases; nucleotides outside the gene matches: 8. The CDR3 region has the DNA TGTGCCAGCAGTCCAATTCTGACAGGGGATCAGCCCCAGCATTTT. Protein: CASSPILTGDQPQHF.

This chain connects TRBV6-5 to TRBJ2-3; D is possibly TRBD2 (6 bases). Trimming left V 0 bases short and J 2 bases short, with 15 bases between. The CDR3 runs to 17 residues. CDR1 and CDR2 (germline): MNHEY, SVGAGI. The CDR3 DNA is TGTGCCAGCAGTTACTCGAAGTTTAGCGGCAACACAGATACGCAGTATTTT. This gives the protein CASSYSKFSGNTDTQYF.

DNA for the CDR3: TGTGCCACGCAGGGGGAAAGTCAGCCCCAGCATTTT. This sequence encodes CATQGESQPQHF. J is TRBJ1-5 and V is TRBV24-1; 7 positions match TRBD1. This CDR3 is built from 12 residues. V gave up 10 bases and J gave up 6 bases; unmatched junction bases: 5. Germline CDR1 and CDR2: KGHDR and SFDVKD.

The rearrangement links TRBV10-3 to TRBJ1-2; a possible D gene is TRBD1 (5 bases). This CDR3 spans 13 amino acids. Deletions cut 5 bases from V and 2 bases from J, with 9 bases between. Germline CDR1 and CDR2: ENHRY and SYGVKD. The CDR3 here is CAISLQANYGYTF. For the CDR3, the DNA is TGTGCCATCAGTCTACAGGCCAACTATGGCTACACCTTC.

The chain links TRBV7-3 to TRBJ2-1, with TRBD2 identical over 7 bases. This CDR3 has 14 residues. Trimming removed 4 bases from V and 13 bases from J; junction bases left unmatched: 13. CDR1 is SGHTA, CDR2 FQGTGA, per germline. As DNA, the CDR3 is TGTGCCAGCAGCTCATCCAGTCCGGGACTACAACAGTTCTTC. Translation gives CASSSSSPGLQQFF.

This clonotype was detected a few times. V usage is TRBV11-2 and J usage is TRBJ1-5, with D uncertain. Germline loops: CDR1 SGHAT, CDR2 FQNNGV. Trimming stripped 5 bases from V and 1 base from J, with 12 bases between. This CDR3 has 15 residues. CDR3 nucleotide sequence: TGTGCCAGCAGCCGTGACGGGGTCAGCAATCAGCCCCAGCATTTT. It yields the protein CASSRDGVSNQPQHF.

The chain joins TRBV19 to TRBJ1-1; the D is unclear. The length of the CDR3 is 13 residues. Trimming stripped 6 bases from V and 1 base from J, with 9 bases between. From germline, CDR1 is LNHDA and CDR2 SQIVND (reference sequence). CDR3 residues: CASSQDGNTEAFF. The CDR3 DNA reads as TGTGCCAGTAGCCAAGATGGGAACACTGAAGCTTTCTTT.